This T cell receptor (beta chain) was found in a study of CD8 T cell repertoires and HIV-1 epitope variants. Study-wide context: Enriched T cells were co-cultured with equal numbers of autologous T cell-negative antigen-presenting cells. 1M T cells were kept uncultured as a baseline.

TCRdb's copy holds only in-frame clones and misses some; the assay was immunoSEQ multiplex PCR. The sample has 2,000 to 2,500 clones; approximately 71% are singletons. Note on this clone: Its antigen is unidentified.

The ends were cut back, 0 bases at V and 4 bases at J, with 3 bases in the middle. This CDR3 comprises 12 residues. Germline assignment: CDR1 SGHRS and CDR2 YFSETQ. The sequence was obtained from a male donor with HIV. This chain links TRBV5-1 with TRBJ2-3; D call uncertain. The material sequenced was cultured CD8+ T cells derived from PBMCs. Here the CDR3 DNA reads TGCGCCAGCAGCTTGGGGGCAGATACGCAGTATTTT. Amino acid sequence: CASSLGADTQYF.